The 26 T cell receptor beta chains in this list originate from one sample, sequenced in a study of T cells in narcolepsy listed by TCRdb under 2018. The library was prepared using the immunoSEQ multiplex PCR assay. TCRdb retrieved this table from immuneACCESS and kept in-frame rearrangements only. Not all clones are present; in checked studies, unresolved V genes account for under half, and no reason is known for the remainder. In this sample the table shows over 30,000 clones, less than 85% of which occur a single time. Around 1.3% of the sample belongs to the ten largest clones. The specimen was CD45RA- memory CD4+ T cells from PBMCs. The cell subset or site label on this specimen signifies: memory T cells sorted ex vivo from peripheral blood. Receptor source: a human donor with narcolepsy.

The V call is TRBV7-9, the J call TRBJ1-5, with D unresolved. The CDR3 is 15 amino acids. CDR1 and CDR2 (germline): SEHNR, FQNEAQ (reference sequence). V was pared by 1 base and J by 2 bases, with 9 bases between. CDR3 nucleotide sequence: TGTGCCAGCAGCTTAGGGCAGGATGGCAATCAGCCCCAGCATTTT. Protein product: CASSLGQDGNQPQHF. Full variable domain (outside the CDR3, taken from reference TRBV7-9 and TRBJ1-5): DTGVSQNPRHKITKRGQNVTFRCDPISEHNRLYWYRQTLGQGPEFLTYFQNEAQLEKSRLLSDRFSAERPKGSFSTLEIQRTEQGDSAMYLCASSLGQDGNQPQHFGDGTRLSIL.

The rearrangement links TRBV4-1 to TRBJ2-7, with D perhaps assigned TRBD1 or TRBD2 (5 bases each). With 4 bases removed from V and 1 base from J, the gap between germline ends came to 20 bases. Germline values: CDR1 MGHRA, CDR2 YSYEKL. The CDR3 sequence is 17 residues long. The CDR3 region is CASSPRDVKTASYEQYF. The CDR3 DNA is TGCGCCAGCAGCCCTAGGGACGTAAAAACCGCGTCCTACGAGCAGTACTTC.

CDR3 in amino acids: CASSPGGGSSYNSPLHF. The CDR3 DNA follows: TGTGCCAGCAGCCCTGGTGGAGGGAGCTCCTATAATTCACCCCTCCACTTT. This chain joins TRBV5-4 and TRBJ1-6, with no clear D. The CDR3 spans 17 residues. V lost 4 bases and J lost 0, with 14 bases in between. CDR1 is SGHNT, CDR2 YYREEE, per germline (reference sequence).

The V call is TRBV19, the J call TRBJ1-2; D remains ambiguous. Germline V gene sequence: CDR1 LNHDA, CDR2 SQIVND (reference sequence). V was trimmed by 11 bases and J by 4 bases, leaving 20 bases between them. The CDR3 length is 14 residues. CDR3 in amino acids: CASGLLRGSYGYTF. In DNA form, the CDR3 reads TGTGCCTCTGGGCTCCTCAGAGGGAGCTATGGCTACACCTTC.

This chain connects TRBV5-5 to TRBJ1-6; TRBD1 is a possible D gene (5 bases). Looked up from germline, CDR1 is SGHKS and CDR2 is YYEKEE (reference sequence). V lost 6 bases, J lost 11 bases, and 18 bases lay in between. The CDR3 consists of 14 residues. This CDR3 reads CASTLFGGKAPLHF. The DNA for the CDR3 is TGTGCCAGCACGCTTTTTGGGGGTAAGGCACCCCTCCACTTT.

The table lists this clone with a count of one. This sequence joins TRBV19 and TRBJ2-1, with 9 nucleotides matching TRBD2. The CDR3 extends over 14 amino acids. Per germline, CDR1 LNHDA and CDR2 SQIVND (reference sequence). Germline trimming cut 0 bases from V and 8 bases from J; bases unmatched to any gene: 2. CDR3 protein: CASSIEAGGYEQFF. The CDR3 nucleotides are TGTGCCAGTAGTATAGAAGCGGGGGGTTATGAGCAGTTCTTC.

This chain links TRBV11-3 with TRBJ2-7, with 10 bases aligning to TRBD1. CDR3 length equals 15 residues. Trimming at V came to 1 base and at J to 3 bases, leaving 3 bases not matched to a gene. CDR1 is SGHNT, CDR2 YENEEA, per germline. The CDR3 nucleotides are TGTGCCAGCAGCTTAGGGACAGGGGGGTTCTACGAGCAGTACTTC. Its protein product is CASSLGTGGFYEQYF.

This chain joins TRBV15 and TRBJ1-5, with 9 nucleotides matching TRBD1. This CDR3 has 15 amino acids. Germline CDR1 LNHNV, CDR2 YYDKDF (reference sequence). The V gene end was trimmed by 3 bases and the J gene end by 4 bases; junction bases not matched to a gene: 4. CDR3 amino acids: CATSSEDRGNQPQHF. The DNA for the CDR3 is TGTGCCACCAGCAGCGAGGACAGGGGTAATCAGCCCCAGCATTTT.

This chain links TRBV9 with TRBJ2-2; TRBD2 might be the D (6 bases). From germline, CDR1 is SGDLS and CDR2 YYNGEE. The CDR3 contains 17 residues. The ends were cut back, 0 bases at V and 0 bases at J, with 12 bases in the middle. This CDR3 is CASSVAKAGTNTGELFF. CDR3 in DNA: TGTGCCAGCAGCGTAGCAAAGGCGGGGACGAACACCGGGGAGCTGTTTTTT. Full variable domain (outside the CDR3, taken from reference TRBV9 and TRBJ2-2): DSGVTQTPKHLITATGQRVTLRCSPRSGDLSVYWYQQSLDQGLQFLIQYYNGEERAKGNILERFSAQQFPDLHSELNLSSLELGDSALYFCASSVAKAGTNTGELFFGEGSRLTVL.

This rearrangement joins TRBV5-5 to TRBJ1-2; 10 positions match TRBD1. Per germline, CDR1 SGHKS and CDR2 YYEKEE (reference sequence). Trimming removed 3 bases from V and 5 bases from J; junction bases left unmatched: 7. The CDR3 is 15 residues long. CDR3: CASSYWTGGEYGYTF. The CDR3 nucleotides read TGTGCCAGCAGCTACTGGACAGGGGGAGAATATGGCTACACCTTC.

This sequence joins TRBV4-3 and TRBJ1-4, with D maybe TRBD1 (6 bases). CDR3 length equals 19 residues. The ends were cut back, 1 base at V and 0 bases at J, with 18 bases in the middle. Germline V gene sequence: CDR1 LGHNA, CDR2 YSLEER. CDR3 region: CASSQVWGGGGATNEKLFF. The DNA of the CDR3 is TGCGCCAGCAGCCAAGTCTGGGGAGGGGGTGGTGCAACTAATGAAAAACTGTTTTTT.

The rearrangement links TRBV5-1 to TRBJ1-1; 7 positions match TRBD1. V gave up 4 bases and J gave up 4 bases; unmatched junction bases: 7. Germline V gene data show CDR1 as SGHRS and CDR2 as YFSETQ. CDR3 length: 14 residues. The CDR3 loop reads CASSEGGIGTEAFF. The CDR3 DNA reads TGCGCCAGCAGCGAAGGGGGCATCGGCACTGAAGCTTTCTTT.

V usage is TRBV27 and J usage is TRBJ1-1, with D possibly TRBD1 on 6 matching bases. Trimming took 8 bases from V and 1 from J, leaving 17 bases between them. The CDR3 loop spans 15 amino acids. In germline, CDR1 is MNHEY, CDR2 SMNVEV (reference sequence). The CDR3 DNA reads TGTGCCAGCGTCCCGGCCGGGGGGGCGAACACTGAAGCTTTCTTT. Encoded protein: CASVPAGGANTEAFF.

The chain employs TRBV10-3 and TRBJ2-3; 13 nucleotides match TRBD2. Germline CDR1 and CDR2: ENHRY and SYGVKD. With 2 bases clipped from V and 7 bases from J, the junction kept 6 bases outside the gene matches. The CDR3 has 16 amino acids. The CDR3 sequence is CAISETTSGGSYTQYF. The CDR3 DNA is TGTGCCATCAGTGAGACGACTAGCGGGGGGTCATATACGCAGTATTTT.

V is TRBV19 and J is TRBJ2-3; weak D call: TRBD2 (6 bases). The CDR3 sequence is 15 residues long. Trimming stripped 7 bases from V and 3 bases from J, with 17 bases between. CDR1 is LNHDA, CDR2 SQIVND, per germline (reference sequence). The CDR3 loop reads CASTGLRRGTDTQYF. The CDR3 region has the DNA TGTGCCAGTACGGGACTCCGCCGGGGGACAGATACGCAGTATTTT.

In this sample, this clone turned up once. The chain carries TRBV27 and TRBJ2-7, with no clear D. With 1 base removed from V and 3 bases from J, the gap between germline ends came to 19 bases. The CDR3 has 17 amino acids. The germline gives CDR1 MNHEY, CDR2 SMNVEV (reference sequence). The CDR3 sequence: CASSLYGRGQIYYEQYF. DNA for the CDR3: TGTGCCAGCAGTTTATACGGTCGTGGCCAGATTTACTACGAGCAGTACTTC.

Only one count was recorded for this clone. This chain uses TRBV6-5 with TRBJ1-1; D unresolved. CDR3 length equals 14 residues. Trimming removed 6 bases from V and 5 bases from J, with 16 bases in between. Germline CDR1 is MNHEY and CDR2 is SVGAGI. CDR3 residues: CASRRKTSGTEAFF. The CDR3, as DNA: TGTGCCAGCAGGCGAAAGACAAGTGGGACTGAAGCTTTCTTT.

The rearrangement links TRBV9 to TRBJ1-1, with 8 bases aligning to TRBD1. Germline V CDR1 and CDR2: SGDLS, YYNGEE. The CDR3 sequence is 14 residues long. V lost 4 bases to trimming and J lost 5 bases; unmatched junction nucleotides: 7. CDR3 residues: CASSPGQGRTEAFF. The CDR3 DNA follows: TGTGCCAGCAGCCCCGGACAGGGTAGAACTGAAGCTTTCTTT.

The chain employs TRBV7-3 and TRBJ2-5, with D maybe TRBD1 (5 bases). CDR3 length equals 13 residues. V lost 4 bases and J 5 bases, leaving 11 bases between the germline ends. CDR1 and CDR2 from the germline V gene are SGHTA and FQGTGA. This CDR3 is CASSYRGLETQYF. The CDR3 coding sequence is TGTGCCAGCAGCTATAGGGGATTGGAGACCCAGTACTTC.

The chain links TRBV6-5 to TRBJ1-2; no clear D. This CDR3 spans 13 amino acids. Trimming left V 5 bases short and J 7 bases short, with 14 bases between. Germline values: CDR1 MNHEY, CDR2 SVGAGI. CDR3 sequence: CASSPVSLSGYTF. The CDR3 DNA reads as TGTGCCAGCAGTCCCGTCAGCCTCAGTGGCTACACCTTC.

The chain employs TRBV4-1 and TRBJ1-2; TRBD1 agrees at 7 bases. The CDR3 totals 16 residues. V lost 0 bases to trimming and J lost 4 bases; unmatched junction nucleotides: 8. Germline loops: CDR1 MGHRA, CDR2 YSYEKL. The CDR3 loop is CASSQEIRTGVYGYTF. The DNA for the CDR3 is TGCGCCAGCAGCCAAGAGATAAGGACAGGCGTCTATGGCTACACCTTC.

The CDR3: CASTDSGGNLGETQYF. CDR3 nucleotides: TGTGCCAGCACAGACTCAGGGGGAAATTTAGGAGAGACCCAGTACTTC. The rearrangement uses TRBV5-4 and TRBJ2-5; 7 positions agree with TRBD1. Germline CDR1 and CDR2: SGHNT and YYREEE (reference sequence). The CDR3 spans 16 residues. V lost 6 bases, J lost 4 bases, and 15 bases stayed unmatched. The variable domain in full, completed from reference TRBV5-4 and TRBJ2-5, reads ETGVTQSPTHLIKTRGQQVTLRCSSQSGHNTVSWYQQALGQGPQFIFQYYREEENGRGNFPPRFSGLQFPNYSSELNVNALELDDSALYLCASTDSGGNLGETQYFGPGTRLLVL.

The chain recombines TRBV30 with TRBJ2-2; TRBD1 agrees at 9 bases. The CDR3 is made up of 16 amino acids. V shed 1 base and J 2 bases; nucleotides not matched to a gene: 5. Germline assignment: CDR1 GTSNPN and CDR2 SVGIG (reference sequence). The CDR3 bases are TGTGCCTGGAGTGCACAAACAGGGGGCAACACCGGGGAGCTGTTTTTT. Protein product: CAWSAQTGGNTGELFF.

CDR3 nucleotide sequence: TGTGCCAGCAGTTTTGGGAACACTGAAGCTTTCTTT. Translating gives CASSFGNTEAFF. This rearrangement joins TRBV27 to TRBJ1-1; no definite D call. CDR1 is MNHEY and CDR2 is SMNVEV in the germline V gene (reference sequence). CDR3 length: 12 residues. V gave up 3 bases and J gave up 1 base, with 3 bases separating them.

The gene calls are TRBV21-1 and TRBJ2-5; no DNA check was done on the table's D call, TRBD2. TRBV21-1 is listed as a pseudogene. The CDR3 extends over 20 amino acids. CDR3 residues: CASQMNNLAGARAYQETQYF. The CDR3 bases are TGTGCCAGCCAAATGAACAACCTAGCGGGGGCCCGCGCGTACCAAGAGACCCAGTACTTC.

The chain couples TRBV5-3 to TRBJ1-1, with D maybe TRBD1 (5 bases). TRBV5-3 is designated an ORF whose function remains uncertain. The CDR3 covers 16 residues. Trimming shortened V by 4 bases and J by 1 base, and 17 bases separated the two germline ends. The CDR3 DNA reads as TGTGCCAGAAGCCAAACTACGGGACGGGAGAACACTGAAGCTTTCTTT. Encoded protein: CARSQTTGRENTEAFF.